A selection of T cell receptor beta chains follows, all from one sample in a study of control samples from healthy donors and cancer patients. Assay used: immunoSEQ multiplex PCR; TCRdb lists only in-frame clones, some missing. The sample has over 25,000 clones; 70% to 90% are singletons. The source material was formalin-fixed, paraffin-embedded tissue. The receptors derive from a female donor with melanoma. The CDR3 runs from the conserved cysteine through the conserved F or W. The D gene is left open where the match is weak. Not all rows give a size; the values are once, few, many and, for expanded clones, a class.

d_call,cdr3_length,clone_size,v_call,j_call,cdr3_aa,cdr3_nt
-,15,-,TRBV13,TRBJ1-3,CASSSETDSGNTIYF,TGTGCCAGCAGCTCCGAGACGGACTCTGGAAACACCATATATTTT
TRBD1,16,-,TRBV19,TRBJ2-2,CASTLTGGGVTGELFF,TGTGCCAGTACCCTAACAGGGGGTGGTGTGACCGGGGAGCTGTTTTTT
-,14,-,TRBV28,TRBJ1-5,CASSPSYSNQPQHF,TGTGCCAGCAGTCCCTCCTATAGCAATCAGCCCCAGCATTTT
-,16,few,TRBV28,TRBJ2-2,CASSSPGRYYTGELFF,TGTGCCAGCAGTTCCCCAGGGCGATACTACACCGGGGAGCTGTTTTTT
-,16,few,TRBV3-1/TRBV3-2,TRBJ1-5,CASSRGLRWGHQPQHF,TGTGCCAGCAGCCGAGGGCTCCGGTGGGGCCATCAGCCCCAGCATTTT
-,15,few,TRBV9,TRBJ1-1,CASSVGQYGGTEAFF,TGTGCCAGCAGCGTAGGACAGTATGGGGGCACTGAAGCTTTCTTT
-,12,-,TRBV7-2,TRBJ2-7,CASSEYRAEQYF,TGTGCCAGCAGCGAGTACAGGGCCGAGCAGTACTTC
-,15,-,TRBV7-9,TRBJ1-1,CASSPLRVGNTEAFF,TGTGCCAGCAGCCCCTTGCGGGTGGGTAACACTGAAGCTTTCTTT
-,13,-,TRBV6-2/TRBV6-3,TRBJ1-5,CASSLGMGQPQHF,TGTGCCAGCAGTCTCGGTATGGGTCAGCCCCAGCATTTT
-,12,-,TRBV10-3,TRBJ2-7,CAIMADTYEQYF,TGTGCCATCATGGCGGACACCTACGAGCAGTACTTC
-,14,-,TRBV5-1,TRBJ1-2,CASGLGQNLYGYTF,TGCGCCAGCGGGCTCGGACAGAACTTATATGGCTACACCTTC
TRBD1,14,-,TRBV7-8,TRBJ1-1,CASSLGTANTEAFF,TGTGCCAGCAGCCTCGGGACAGCGAACACTGAAGCTTTCTTT
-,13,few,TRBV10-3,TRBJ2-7,CAISAGLSYEQYF,TGTGCCATCAGTGCGGGACTCTCCTACGAGCAGTACTTC
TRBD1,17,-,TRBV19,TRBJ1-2,CASSSPRTGQGSYGYTF,TGTGCCAGTAGTTCCCCAAGGACGGGACAGGGTTCCTATGGCTACACCTTC
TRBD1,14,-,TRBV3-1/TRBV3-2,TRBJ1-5,CASSVTGDAQPQHF,TGTGCCAGCAGCGTTACAGGGGACGCTCAGCCCCAGCATTTT
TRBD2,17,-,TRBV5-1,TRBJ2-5,CASSFPRTSGSQETQYF,TGCGCCAGCAGCTTCCCCCGGACTAGCGGGAGCCAAGAGACCCAGTACTTC
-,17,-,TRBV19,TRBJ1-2,CASSPLPGRGSEYGYTF,TGTGCCAGTAGTCCCTTGCCAGGTCGCGGGAGTGAATATGGCTACACCTTC
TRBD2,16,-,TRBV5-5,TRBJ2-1,CASSLYSTSAYNEQFF,TGTGCCAGCAGCTTGTACTCAACTAGCGCCTACAATGAGCAGTTCTTC
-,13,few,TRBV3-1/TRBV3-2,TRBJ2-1,CASSQDTDYKQFF,TGTGCCAGCAGCCAAGATACCGACTATAAGCAGTTCTTC
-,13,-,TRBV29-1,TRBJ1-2,CSVDSRQGRGYTF,TGCAGCGTTGATAGTCGGCAGGGTAGAGGCTACACCTTC
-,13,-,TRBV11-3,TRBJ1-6,CASSLDLNSPLHF,TGTGCCAGCAGCTTAGACCTCAATTCACCCCTCCACTTT
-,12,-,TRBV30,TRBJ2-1,CAWSLAGPKQFF,TGTGCCTGGAGCTTAGCCGGGCCTAAGCAGTTCTTC
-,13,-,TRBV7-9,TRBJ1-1,CASSRTANTEAFF,TGTGCCAGCAGCCGGACAGCTAACACTGAAGCTTTCTTT
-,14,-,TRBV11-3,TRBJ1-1,CASSLGAGNTEAFF,TGTGCCAGCAGCTTGGGGGCAGGGAACACTGAAGCTTTCTTT